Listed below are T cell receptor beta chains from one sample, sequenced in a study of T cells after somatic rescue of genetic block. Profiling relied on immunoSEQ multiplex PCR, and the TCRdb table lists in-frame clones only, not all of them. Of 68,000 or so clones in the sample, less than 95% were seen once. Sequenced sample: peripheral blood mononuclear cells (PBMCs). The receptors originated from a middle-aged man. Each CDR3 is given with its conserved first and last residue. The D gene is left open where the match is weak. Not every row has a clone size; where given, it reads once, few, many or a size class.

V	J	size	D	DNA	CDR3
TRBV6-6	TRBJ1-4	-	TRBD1	TGTGCCAGCAGCCGCGGACAGGGGAATGAAAAACTGTTTTTT	CASSRGQGNEKLFF
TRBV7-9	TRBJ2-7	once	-	TGTGCCAGCAGCCTAGACTACGAGCAGTACTTC	CASSLDYEQYF
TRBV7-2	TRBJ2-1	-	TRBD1	TGTGCCAGCAGCTTATACAGGGGGAATGAGCAGTTCTTC	CASSLYRGNEQFF
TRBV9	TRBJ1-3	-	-	TGTGCCAGCAGCGTAGGCGGTGTGGACTCTGGAAACACCATATATTTT	CASSVGGVDSGNTIYF
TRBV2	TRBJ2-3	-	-	TGTGCCAGCAGTGAAGCGCTTCGGGATACGCAGTATTTT	CASSEALRDTQYF
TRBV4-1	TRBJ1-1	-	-	TGCGCCAGCAGCCCCTGGGGAACAGGAAACACTGAAGCTTTCTTT	CASSPWGTGNTEAFF
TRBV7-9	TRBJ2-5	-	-	TGTGCCAGCAGCTTCGCTAGCCAGGAGACCCAGTACTTC	CASSFASQETQYF
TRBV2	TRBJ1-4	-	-	TGTGCCTCGCAAGAACAAGCAACTAATGAAAAACTGTTTTTT	CASQEQATNEKLFF
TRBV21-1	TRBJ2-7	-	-	TGTGCCAGCAGTAAGACAGGGGTGGACGAGCAGTACTTC	CASSKTGVDEQYF
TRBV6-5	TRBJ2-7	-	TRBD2	TGTGCCAGCAGTTTGACGGGACTAGCCTCCTACGAGCAGTACTTC	CASSLTGLASYEQYF
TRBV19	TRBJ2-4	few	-	TGTGCCAGTAGTATTTCACAGGGGCGGGGGGAAAACATTCAGTACTTC	CASSISQGRGENIQYF
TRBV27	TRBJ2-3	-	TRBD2	TGTGCCAGCAGACTCAGGGGACTAGCGGAACGAGTCGCAGATACGCAGTATTTT	CASRLRGLAERVADTQYF
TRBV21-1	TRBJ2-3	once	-	TGTGCCAGCAGCAAAGCTGGGACTAGCGGGGAGAGGCCAGATACGCAGTATTTT	CASSKAGTSGERPDTQYF
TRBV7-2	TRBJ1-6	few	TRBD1	TGTGCCAGCAGCTTACAACAAGGGGGCCCCAATTCACCCCTCCACTTT	CASSLQQGGPNSPLHF
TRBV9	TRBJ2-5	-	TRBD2	TGTGCCAGCAGCCCCTTCGCTAGCGGGAGTGGCGAGACCCAGTACTTC	CASSPFASGSGETQYF
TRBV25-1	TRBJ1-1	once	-	TGTGCCAGCAGTGCCCGGGACGGGTCAGGAGGTGAAGCTTTCTTT	CASSARDGSGGEAFF
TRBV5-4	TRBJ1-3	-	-	TGTGCCAGCAGCTTGGATATATACTCTGGAAACACCATATATTTT	CASSLDIYSGNTIYF
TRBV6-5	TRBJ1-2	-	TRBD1	TGTGCCAGCAGTTCTCGGACAGGGAAGGGTGGCTACACCTTC	CASSSRTGKGGYTF
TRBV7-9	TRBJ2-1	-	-	TGTGCCAGCAGCCGACCCGGGGGAGGAGAGCAGTTCTTC	CASSRPGGGEQFF
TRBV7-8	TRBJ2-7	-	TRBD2	TGTGCCAGCAGCTTAAGGGGTCGGAAGCGGGAGCGGGTCTACGAGCAGTACTTC	CASSLRGRKRERVYEQYF
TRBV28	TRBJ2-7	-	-	TGTGCCAGCAGTTTACCCCTCTACGCCGGTGGGGACGAGCAGTACTTC	CASSLPLYAGGDEQYF
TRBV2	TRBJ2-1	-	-	TGTGCCAGCGGGATAGCGCACAGCTCCTACAATGAGCAGTTCTTC	CASGIAHSSYNEQFF
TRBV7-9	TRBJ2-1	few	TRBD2	TGTGCCAGCAGCAAACGATGGGGTAGCGGGAACGGCGATGAGCAGTTCTTC	CASSKRWGSGNGDEQFF
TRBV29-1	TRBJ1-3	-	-	TGCAGCGTTTGGACAGCAGCCTCTGGAAACACCATATATTTT	CSVWTAASGNTIYF
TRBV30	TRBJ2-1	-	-	TGTGCCTGGAGTGCAGGAGACGATGAGCAGTTCTTC	CAWSAGDDEQFF
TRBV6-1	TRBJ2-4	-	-	TGTGCCAGCAGTGAGTACGGACTGACGGCCAAAAACATTCAGTACTTC	CASSEYGLTAKNIQYF
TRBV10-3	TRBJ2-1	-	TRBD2	TGTGCCATCAGTGGGACTAGCGGGGTCTCCTACAATGAGCAGTTCTTC	CAISGTSGVSYNEQFF
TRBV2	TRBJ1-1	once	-	TGTGCCAGCAGATCCACAGGTAACACTGAAGCTTTCTTT	CASRSTGNTEAFF
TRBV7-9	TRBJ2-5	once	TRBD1	TGTGCCAGCAGCTCGGGACAGGGGGCAAGTCAAGAGACCCAGTACTTC	CASSSGQGASQETQYF
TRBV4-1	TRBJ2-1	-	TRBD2	TGCGCCAGCAGCACTAATAGCGGGAGTCGAAATGAGCAGTTCTTC	CASSTNSGSRNEQFF
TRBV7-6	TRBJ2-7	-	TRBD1	TGTGCCAGCAGCCTGGGACAGGGAGGCGAGCAGTACTTC	CASSLGQGGEQYF
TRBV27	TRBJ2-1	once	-	TGTGCCAGCAGTAACCGACAGGGAGGAACCTACAATGAGCAGTTCTTC	CASSNRQGGTYNEQFF
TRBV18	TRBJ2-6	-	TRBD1	TGTGCCAGCTCACCACAGGGAAGGACAGGAGGGGCCAACGTCCTGACTTTC	CASSPQGRTGGANVLTF